The 18 T cell receptor beta chains reported below all come from one sample, sequenced in a study of T-cell memory formation after mild COVID-19. Each CDR3 protein is one row after TCRdb ran MiXCR on the 5' RACE reads. The data contain around 310,000 distinct CDR3 sequences, 15% of them singletons. The sequencing sample was made of PBMCs or a T cell subset sorted from them (not recorded which). The receptors derive from a man in his late teens or twenties who had mild COVID-19 (a few samples of this study predate the infection). Cell type and time point are not known.

The sample holds a few counts of this clonotype. This chain links TRBV7-9 with TRBJ1-2; a possible D gene is TRBD1 (5 bases). The CDR3 extends over 15 amino acids. Between the trimmed V and J ends, which lost 2 bases and 8 bases, there was a span of 18 bases. Germline values: CDR1 SEHNR, CDR2 FQNEAQ (reference sequence). CDR3 sequence reads: CASSLISLGGSGYTF. CDR3 coding DNA: TGTGCCAGCAGCTTAATCTCTCTGGGGGGTTCGGGCTACACCTTC.

There are many counts of this clonotype. This rearrangement joins TRBV7-2 to TRBJ2-4; D gene ambiguous. Germline CDR1 is SGHTA and CDR2 is FQGNSA. The germline V and J ends were trimmed by 1 base and 8 bases, with 3 bases remaining between them. The CDR3 runs 11 residues. For the CDR3, the DNA is TGTGCCAGCAGCTTAGGGTACATTCAGTACTTC. Translating it yields CASSLGYIQYF.

This clonotype has more than one count but fewer than ten. The chain recombines TRBV20-1 with TRBJ1-1, with 10 bases aligning to TRBD1. The germline V gene encodes CDR1 DFQATT and CDR2 SNEGSKA (reference sequence). CDR3 length: 15 amino acids. With 1 base clipped from V and 1 base from J, the junction kept 3 bases outside the gene matches. In DNA, the CDR3 is TGCAGTGCTAGAGGGGACAGGGGCTCGAACACTGAAGCTTTCTTT. This encodes CSARGDRGSNTEAFF.

In its sample, this clonotype was seen a few times. This chain connects TRBV6-1 to TRBJ2-7, with D perhaps given as TRBD1 or TRBD2 (6 bases each). Germline CDR1 MNHNS, CDR2 SASEGT. Trimming removed 6 bases at V and 4 bases at J, with 19 bases between. The CDR3 spans 15 residues. The CDR3 bases are TGTGCCAGCAGCTTACTCTGGGGGGACAAGTACGAGCAGTACTTC. Translated: CASSLLWGDKYEQYF.

This clonotype was recorded many times. The chain recombines TRBV7-9 with TRBJ2-3, with a weak D call TRBD1 (6 bases). CDR3 size: 15 residues. Trimming removed 2 bases at V and 4 bases at J, with 13 bases between. CDR1 and CDR2 (germline): SEHNR, FQNEAQ (reference sequence). The CDR3: CASSLWSRGADTQYF. The DNA of the CDR3 is TGTGCCAGCAGCTTATGGAGCAGGGGAGCAGATACGCAGTATTTT.

This clonotype occurred many times. V gene TRBV19 combines with J gene TRBJ1-5; D is unclear. V lost 2 bases and J lost 6, with 14 bases in between. The CDR3 totals 15 residues. Germline V gene lookup returns CDR1 LNHDA and CDR2 SQIVND (reference sequence). CDR3 in amino acids: CASSITPSPTQPQHF. DNA of the CDR3: TGTGCCAGTAGTATAACCCCGAGCCCTACTCAGCCCCAGCATTTT.

This clonotype was counted a few times. This chain links TRBV10-3 with TRBJ2-2, with D hard to call. This CDR3 contains 14 residues. CDR1 is ENHRY and CDR2 is SYGVKD in the germline V gene. Trimming left V 4 bases short and J 7 bases short, with 13 bases between. In DNA form, the CDR3 reads TGTGCCATCAGTGTGGCCAGTTCTATCGGGGAGCTGTTTTTT. Its protein is CAISVASSIGELFF.

This chain links TRBV6-5 with TRBJ1-4; the match to TRBD1 covers 8 bases. This CDR3 is 15 amino acids long. The V gene's germline CDR1 is MNHEY and CDR2 SVGAGI. The junction had 5 bases not matched to a gene; V was cut back by 0 bases and J by 8 bases. CDR3 sequence: CASSYSDRESEKLFF. For the CDR3, the DNA is TGTGCCAGCAGTTACTCGGACAGGGAGTCCGAAAAACTGTTTTTT.

This clonotype has just a few counts. The J gene is TRBJ1-2, the V gene TRBV5-1; the D is unclear. Deletions cut 0 bases from V and 2 bases from J, with 11 bases between. The CDR3 length is 15 residues. From germline, CDR1 is SGHRS and CDR2 YFSETQ. CDR3 sequence: CASSLGGSGNYGYTF. The DNA of the CDR3 is TGCGCCAGCAGCTTGGGAGGGTCCGGGAACTATGGCTACACCTTC.

This clonotype was observed many times. V is TRBV7-2 and J is TRBJ1-4, with unresolved D. Trimming shortened V by 3 bases and J by 4 bases, and 9 bases separated the two germline ends. The CDR3 length is 14 residues. Germline lookup yields CDR1 SGHTA and CDR2 FQGNSA. For the CDR3, the DNA is TGTGCCAGCAGCTTCGCCGGGATTAATGAAAAACTGTTTTTT. Protein product: CASSFAGINEKLFF.

The chain employs TRBV5-6 and TRBJ2-2, with 8 bases lining up with TRBD1. The ends lost 3 bases at V and 3 bases at J; junction bases unmatched: 4. Germline lookup yields CDR1 SGHDT and CDR2 YYEEEE. The CDR3 runs 15 residues. The CDR3 loop is CASSSDREDTGELFF. CDR3 nucleotide sequence: TGTGCCAGCAGCTCGGACAGGGAAGACACCGGGGAGCTGTTTTTT.

The V call is TRBV18, the J call TRBJ2-7; D is ambiguous. The V end lost 1 base, the J end lost 5 bases, and 12 bases lay between the germline ends. Germline V gene sequence: CDR1 KGHSH, CDR2 LQKENI. This CDR3 comprises 14 residues. The CDR3 region has the DNA TGTGCCAGCTCACCACGCCCAGGTTTCGACGAGCAGTACTTC. Its protein is CASSPRPGFDEQYF.

This clonotype occurred a few times. The chain uses TRBV7-3 and TRBJ2-2; perhaps D is TRBD1 or TRBD2 (5 bases each). The germline CDR1 and CDR2 sequences are SGHTA and FQGTGA. The CDR3 runs 14 residues. Trimming left V 5 bases short and J 4 bases short, with 11 bases between. CDR3 amino acids: CASSPGQLTGELFF. As DNA, the CDR3 is TGTGCCAGCAGCCCGGGGCAGCTCACCGGGGAGCTGTTTTTT. The full variable domain, in which reference TRBV7-3 and TRBJ2-2 provide the parts outside the CDR3, is GAGVSQTPSNKVTEKGKYVELRCDPISGHTALYWYRQSLGQGPEFLIYFQGTGAADDSGLPNDRFFAVRPEGSVSTLKIQRTERGDSAVYLCASSPGQLTGELFFGEGSRLTVL.

The rearrangement joins TRBV2 to TRBJ2-1, with 12 bases lining up with TRBD2. The CDR3 loop spans 15 amino acids. V trimming: 6 bases; J trimming: 4 bases; junction bases outside the gene matches: 4. Germline CDR1 SNHLY, CDR2 FYNNEI. The CDR3 region has the DNA TGTGCCAGCAGCGCTAGCGGGGGGGAATACAATGAGCAGTTCTTC. Translating it yields CASSASGGEYNEQFF.

This clonotype was recorded many times. The chain is built from TRBV20-1 and TRBJ2-1; D might be TRBD2 (6 bases). Trimming removed 6 bases from V and 5 bases from J, with 20 bases in between. This CDR3 is built from 15 residues. Germline CDR1 reads DFQATT; CDR2 reads SNEGSKA (reference sequence). CDR3: CSATFFSGLHNEQFF. The CDR3 nucleotides read TGCAGTGCCACCTTTTTCTCGGGACTTCACAATGAGCAGTTCTTC.

The rearrangement links TRBV20-1 to TRBJ1-5; D is uncertain. V was cut by 2 bases and J by 0 bases, with 8 bases left in between. The germline gives CDR1 DFQATT, CDR2 SNEGSKA (reference sequence). The CDR3 totals 14 residues. CDR3 sequence: CSARQTYSNQPQHF. The CDR3 bases are TGCAGTGCTAGACAGACGTATAGCAATCAGCCCCAGCATTTT.

As concerns this clonotype: A junction end diverges from the germline sequence, so it may reflect a read error. J is TRBJ2-3 and V is TRBV7-7; a weak D match, TRBD2 (5 bases). Germline V gene sequence: CDR1 SSHAT, CDR2 FNYEAQ (reference sequence). The CDR3 covers 14 residues. Here the CDR3 DNA reads TGTGCTAGCAGTCGACTAAGCAACACAGATACGCAGTATTTT. Protein product: CASSRLSNTDTQYF.

In its sample, this clonotype was seen a few times. The chain uses TRBV12-3 or TRBV12-4 and TRBJ2-1, with 8 nucleotides matching TRBD1. The CDR3 length is 14 residues. The junction had 11 bases not matched to a gene; V was cut back by 7 bases and J by 9 bases. CDR3 in DNA: TGTGCCAGCAAAGCGACAGGGGAGTTAGGTGAGCAGTTCTTC. This encodes CASKATGELGEQFF.